This T cell receptor (beta chain) was retrieved from a study of tumor-infiltrating lymphocytes in primary liver carcinoma. Study-level information: Samples returned roughly 3.65 to 8 million productive TCRbeta reads, a yield that was similar across tissue types. Points from the study as a whole: Among top clones, only about 7-24% appeared in all five tumor regions.

A note on this clonotype: The antigen is unknown. One junction end does not reproduce the germline sequence, and a read error may be involved.

A constant-region primer served to make TCR beta cDNA from approximately 490 ng total RNA. ARM-PCR, slightly modified, supplied the TCR beta libraries through three nested multiplex PCR rounds. TCRdb re-derived calls from the multiplex PCR reads in MiXCR, one entry per CDR3 protein. The data show approximately 110,000 distinct CDR3 sequences, with under 65% seen just once and 7.5% to 9% held by the top ten. Between roughly 20 and 32 mg of unsorted bulk tissue served as the source from which RNA and DNA were co-extracted. Surgical resection treated primary liver carcinoma in the patients. Sequencing used liver tumor tissue from sampling region 3. Subset of the sample: tumor region T3, left-lateral pole. The sequence was obtained from a woman aged 55-75 years with primary liver carcinoma and hepatitis B virus infection.

CDR3 in amino acids: CASTLVGRVGTDTQYF. The CDR3 DNA sequence: TGTGCCAGCACTTTAGTCGGGCGGGTGGGCACAGATACGCAGTATTTT. The chain combines TRBV28 with TRBJ2-3; TRBD2 is a possible D gene (5 bases). The CDR3 runs 16 residues. The germline gives CDR1 MDHEN, CDR2 SYDVKM.